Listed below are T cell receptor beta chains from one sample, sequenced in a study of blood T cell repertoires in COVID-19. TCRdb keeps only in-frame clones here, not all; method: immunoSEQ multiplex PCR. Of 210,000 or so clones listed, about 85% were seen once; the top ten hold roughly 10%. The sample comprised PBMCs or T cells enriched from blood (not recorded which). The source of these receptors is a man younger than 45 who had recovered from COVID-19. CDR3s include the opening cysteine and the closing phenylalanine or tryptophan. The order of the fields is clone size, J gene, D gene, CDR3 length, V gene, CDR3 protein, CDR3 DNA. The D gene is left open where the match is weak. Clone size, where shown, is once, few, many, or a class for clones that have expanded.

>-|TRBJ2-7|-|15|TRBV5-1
CASSPEIGVSHEQYF
TGCGCCAGCAGCCCTGAAATCGGGGTTTCCCACGAGCAGTACTTC
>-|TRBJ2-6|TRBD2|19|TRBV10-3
CAISELTSGGLSGANVLTF
TGTGCCATCAGTGAGTTGACTAGCGGGGGCCTCTCTGGGGCCAACGTCCTGACTTTC
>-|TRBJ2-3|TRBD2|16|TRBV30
CAWSVKLAGGTDTQYF
TGTGCCTGGAGTGTAAAACTAGCGGGGGGCACAGATACGCAGTATTTT
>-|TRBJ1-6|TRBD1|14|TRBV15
CATSRGQGNSPLHF
TGTGCCACCAGCAGGGGACAGGGAAATTCACCCCTCCACTTT
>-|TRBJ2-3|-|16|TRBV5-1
CASSLRRDSSTDTQYF
TGCGCCAGCAGCTTACGGAGGGACAGTTCCACAGATACGCAGTATTTT
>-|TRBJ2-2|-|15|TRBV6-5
CASRKGGVGTGELFF
TGTGCCAGCAGGAAGGGGGGGGTCGGCACCGGGGAGCTGTTTTTT
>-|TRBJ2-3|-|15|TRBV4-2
CASSQERGSTDTQYF
TGTGCCAGCAGCCAAGAAAGGGGATCTACAGATACGCAGTATTTT
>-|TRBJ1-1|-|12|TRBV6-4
CASSEEEFRAFF
TGTGCCAGCAGTGAGGAGGAGTTTAGAGCTTTCTTT
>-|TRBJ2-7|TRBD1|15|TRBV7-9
CASSSLGQGEYEQYF
TGTGCCAGCAGCTCCCTGGGACAGGGGGAATACGAGCAGTACTTC
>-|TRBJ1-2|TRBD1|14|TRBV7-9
CASSLTGGVYGYTF
TGTGCCAGCAGCCTGACAGGGGGTGTCTATGGCTACACCTTC
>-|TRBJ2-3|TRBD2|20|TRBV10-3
CAISVTGSTSGTFITDTQYF
TGTGCCATCAGTGTTACCGGTTCTACTAGCGGAACCTTTATCACAGATACGCAGTATTTT
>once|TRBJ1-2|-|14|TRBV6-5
CASSHTPTGDGYTF
TGTGCCAGCAGCCACACCCCGACAGGAGATGGCTACACCTTC
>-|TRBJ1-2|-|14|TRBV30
CAWRMGAALYGYTF
TGTGCCTGGAGAATGGGGGCAGCCCTTTATGGCTACACCTTC